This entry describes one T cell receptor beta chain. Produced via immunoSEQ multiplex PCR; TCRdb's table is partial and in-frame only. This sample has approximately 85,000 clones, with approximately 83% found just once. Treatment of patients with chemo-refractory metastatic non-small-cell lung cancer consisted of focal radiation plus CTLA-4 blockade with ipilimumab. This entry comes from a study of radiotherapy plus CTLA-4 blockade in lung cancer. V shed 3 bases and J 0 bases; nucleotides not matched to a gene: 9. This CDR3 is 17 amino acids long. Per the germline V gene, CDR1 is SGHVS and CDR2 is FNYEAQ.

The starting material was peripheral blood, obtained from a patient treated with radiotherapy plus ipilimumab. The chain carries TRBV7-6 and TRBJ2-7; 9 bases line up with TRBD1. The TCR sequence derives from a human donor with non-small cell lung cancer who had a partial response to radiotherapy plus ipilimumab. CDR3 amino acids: CASSFARTGDDSYEQYV. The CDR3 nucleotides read TGTGCCAGCAGCTTCGCGAGGACAGGGGACGACTCCTACGAGCAGTACGTC.